These T cell receptor beta chains were read from a single sample in a study of cytomegalovirus exposure and HLA in healthy donors. The data were produced by immunoSEQ multiplex PCR, yet TCRdb's version contains in-frame clones alone and is incomplete. The profile shows around 170,000 clones, 75% to 90% of them singletons. The sequenced material came from PBMCs. Receptors were obtained from a woman aged 18 to 35 in good health and CMV-seronegative. The CDR3 runs from the conserved cysteine through the conserved F or W. D genes are given only for firm matches. Where a row states a size, it is once, few, many or the class of an expanded clone; other rows omit it.

D gene | clone size | J gene | CDR3 length | V gene | CDR3 protein | CDR3 DNA
. | few | TRBJ2-3 | 14 | TRBV2 | CASIRGTSTDTQYF | TGTGCCAGCATCCGCGGCACTAGCACAGATACGCAGTATTTT
. | . | TRBJ1-3 | 15 | TRBV9 | CASSVGGFSGNTIYF | TGTGCCAGCAGCGTAGGCGGTTTCTCTGGAAACACCATATATTTT
TRBD1 | . | TRBJ2-1 | 15 | TRBV13 | CASSPTGGVYNEQFF | TGTGCCAGCAGCCCAACAGGGGGCGTCTACAATGAGCAGTTCTTC
TRBD1 | . | TRBJ1-1 | 15 | TRBV28 | CASSPWTGRNTEAFF | TGTGCCAGCAGTCCATGGACAGGGAGGAACACTGAAGCTTTCTTT
. | . | TRBJ2-3 | 13 | TRBV27 | CASRKNRADTQYF | TGTGCCAGCAGAAAAAACCGCGCAGATACGCAGTATTTT
TRBD1 | few | TRBJ1-5 | 13 | TRBV10-1 | CASFRDRVQPQHF | TGCGCCAGCTTCCGGGACAGGGTGCAGCCCCAGCATTTT
. | . | TRBJ2-4 | 15 | TRBV30 | CAWSGQGLAKNIQYF | TGTGCCTGGAGTGGCCAGGGCTTAGCCAAAAACATTCAGTACTTC
. | . | TRBJ1-5 | 13 | TRBV6-5 | CASSYAGHQPQHF | TGTGCCAGCAGTTACGCGGGTCATCAGCCCCAGCATTTT
. | . | TRBJ1-1 | 14 | TRBV27 | CASWVTGVSTEAFF | TGTGCCAGCTGGGTAACCGGGGTTAGCACTGAAGCTTTCTTT
. | . | TRBJ1-6 | 15 | TRBV5-1 | CASSPLEGSNSPLHF | TGCGCCAGCAGCCCCCTTGAGGGAAGCAATTCACCCCTCCACTTT
TRBD2 | . | TRBJ2-1 | 15 | TRBV27 | CASSLDSGSYNEQFF | TGTGCCAGCAGTTTAGATAGCGGGAGCTACAATGAGCAGTTCTTC
TRBD2 | . | TRBJ2-3 | 14 | TRBV9 | CASNSAGGVDTQYF | TGTGCCAGCAATTCGGCGGGAGGGGTAGATACGCAGTATTTT
TRBD1 | . | TRBJ1-2 | 14 | TRBV2 | CASRGDRDPYGYTF | TGTGCCAGCAGGGGGGACAGGGACCCCTATGGCTACACCTTC
. | once | TRBJ2-7 | 17 | TRBV7-6 | CASSLIGETDYAYEQYF | TGTGCCAGCAGCTTAATTGGGGAAACGGACTATGCCTACGAGCAGTACTTC
TRBD1 | . | TRBJ1-2 | 15 | TRBV5-1 | CASSLGQGGDYGYTF | TGCGCCAGCAGCTTGGGACAGGGAGGAGACTATGGCTACACCTTC
TRBD1 | . | TRBJ2-5 | 14 | TRBV5-1 | CASSYGQGGETQYF | TGCGCCAGCAGCTACGGACAGGGGGGGGAGACCCAGTACTTC
. | . | TRBJ1-3 | 15 | TRBV6-5 | CASSYFQEDGNTIYF | TGTGCCAGCAGTTACTTCCAGGAGGATGGAAACACCATATATTTT
TRBD1 | . | TRBJ1-2 | 14 | TRBV6-1 | CASTPWGTGGGYTF | TGTGCCAGCACCCCTTGGGGGACAGGGGGTGGCTACACCTTC
TRBD2 | . | TRBJ2-1 | 15 | TRBV19 | CASSITSGRQNEQFF | TGTGCCAGTAGTATAACTAGCGGGAGGCAGAATGAGCAGTTCTTC
. | few | TRBJ1-1 | 15 | TRBV6-6 | CASMMPGHPNTEAFF | TGTGCCAGCATGATGCCTGGACACCCGAACACTGAAGCTTTCTTT
. | . | TRBJ2-1 | 14 | TRBV7-3 | CASSLGGSYNEQFF | TGTGCCAGCAGCTTAGGAGGCTCCTACAATGAGCAGTTCTTC
TRBD1 | few | TRBJ2-7 | 15 | TRBV28 | CASGSQGTGLYEQYF | TGTGCCAGCGGATCCCAAGGGACAGGCCTCTACGAGCAGTACTTC
. | . | TRBJ1-2 | 13 | TRBV29-1 | CSAEQAPNYGYTF | TGCAGCGCCGAACAGGCCCCCAACTATGGCTACACCTTC
TRBD2 | . | TRBJ2-1 | 16 | TRBV28 | CASSSEAGGPYNEQFF | TGTGCCAGCAGTTCCGAAGCGGGAGGACCTTACAATGAGCAGTTCTTC
TRBD1 | . | TRBJ2-7 | 16 | TRBV2 | CASSEGSGTGVYEQYF | TGTGCCAGCAGTGAAGGTAGCGGGACAGGGGTCTACGAGCAGTACTTC
TRBD2 | few | TRBJ2-1 | 15 | TRBV27 | CASSSGLAGEDEQFF | TGTGCCAGCAGCAGTGGACTAGCGGGAGAGGATGAGCAGTTCTTC
TRBD2 | . | TRBJ2-3 | 15 | TRBV7-2 | CASSSRLAGADTQYF | TGTGCCAGCAGCTCAAGACTAGCGGGAGCAGATACGCAGTATTTT
. | . | TRBJ2-5 | 14 | TRBV6-1 | CASSPRTAGGTQYF | TGTGCCAGCAGTCCCCGGACGGCCGGGGGGACCCAGTACTTC
TRBD1 | . | TRBJ2-3 | 16 | TRBV5-1 | CASSQRRQGSTDTQYF | TGCGCCAGCAGCCAAAGACGACAGGGAAGCACAGATACGCAGTATTTT
. | . | TRBJ2-3 | 17 | TRBV7-2 | CASSKPGDGISTDTQYF | TGTGCCAGCAGCAAACCGGGGGACGGGATTAGCACAGATACGCAGTATTTT
. | . | TRBJ2-7 | 14 | TRBV10-3 | CAISWGGSSYEQYF | TGTGCCATCAGCTGGGGAGGCAGCTCCTACGAGCAGTACTTC
TRBD1 | . | TRBJ2-7 | 16 | TRBV6-4 | CASSAHGTGGFDEQYF | TGTGCCAGCAGTGCCCATGGGACAGGGGGCTTCGACGAGCAGTACTTC
. | . | TRBJ1-2 | 15 | TRBV6-5 | CASSPTVGEDYGYTF | TGTGCCAGCAGTCCCACCGTCGGGGAGGACTATGGCTACACCTTC
TRBD2 | once | TRBJ2-7 | 15 | TRBV5-4 | CASSWERGPSYEQYF | TGTGCCAGCAGCTGGGAGCGGGGGCCCTCCTACGAGCAGTACTTC
. | . | TRBJ1-3 | 15 | TRBV2 | CASSEAPGFRNTIYF | TGTGCCAGCAGTGAAGCGCCGGGGTTCCGAAACACCATATATTTT
TRBD1 | . | TRBJ1-5 | 16 | TRBV19 | CASSTTGTGGYQPQHF | TGTGCCAGTAGTACGACCGGGACAGGGGGCTATCAGCCCCAGCATTTT
. | . | TRBJ1-4 | 16 | TRBV18 | CASSPQGSATNEKLFF | TGTGCCAGCTCACCACAGGGGTCGGCAACTAATGAAAAACTGTTTTTT
TRBD1 | . | TRBJ1-1 | 17 | TRBV5-1 | CASSLAKAGGRNTEAFF | TGCGCCAGCAGCTTGGCCAAGGCAGGGGGCCGGAACACTGAAGCTTTCTTT
TRBD1 | once | TRBJ1-5 | 18 | TRBV5-1 | CASSFAWDRVNSNQPQHF | TGCGCCAGCAGCTTCGCCTGGGACAGGGTTAATAGCAATCAGCCCCAGCATTTT
. | few | TRBJ2-7 | 12 | TRBV30 | CAWTISRGEQYF | TGTGCCTGGACGATTTCCCGGGGCGAGCAGTACTTC
TRBD1 | once | TRBJ2-3 | 15 | TRBV2 | CASSARQGQSDTQYF | TGTGCCAGCAGTGCGCGACAGGGGCAATCTGATACGCAGTATTTT